This T cell receptor beta chain was documented in a study of blood T cell repertoires in COVID-19. TCRdb's table, derived via immunoSEQ multiplex PCR, lists solely in-frame clones and lacks some. This table holds around 400,000 clones, around nine tenths found once. Germline lookup yields CDR1 LNHDA and CDR2 SQIVND (reference sequence). The CDR3 consists of 14 residues. V lost 7 bases, J lost 5 bases, and 10 bases stayed unmatched. The chain joins TRBV19 to TRBJ1-1; 7 bases match TRBD1. This clonotype was obtained from a woman in her twenties or thirties who had recovered from COVID-19. The sample was PBMCs or T cells enriched from blood (not recorded which). The CDR3 sequence: CASTTDRVSTEAFF. In DNA form, the CDR3 reads TGTGCCAGTACCACCGACAGGGTGAGTACTGAAGCTTTCTTT.